Detailed here is one T cell receptor (beta chain). The clone's antigen remains unknown. An end of the junction does not agree with germline; a read error may underlie this. This sample was included in a study of blood T cells in healthy people across ages (dated by TCRdb to 2015 to 2017). Background for the entire study: Template switching captured roughly one uniquely barcoded TCR beta cDNA molecule per two T cells in model experiments. Age-related changes in TCR beta repertoire diversity were measured in the study by deep sequencing normalized with unique cDNA molecular identifiers. Donors were grouped into four age groups: young (average 16 years), middle-aged (39), aged (around 60) and long-lived (just over 80). To avoid experimental bias, donors of different ages were randomly spread across the sequencing lanes. For two donors (one aged 18 to 29 and one aged 80 or older), the study analyzed two additional independent replicas of 1 million unique cDNA reads from the same blood draw.

The approximately 41 donors, aged roughly 6 to 100 years, were systemically healthy Caucasian individuals from Russia. Each donor gave around 9.5 milliliters of peripheral blood, collected into EDTA-treated Vacutainer tubes. PBMCs were isolated by Ficoll-Paque density-gradient centrifugation, with at least 6 million obtained per sample. Total RNA, at least 6 micrograms per sample, was extracted from PBMCs with Trizol reagent. For every donor, an aliquot of PBMCs went through flow cytometry to measure the percentages of naive CD45RAhigh/CD27high T cells. Reading from cysteine to phenylalanine, the CDR3 counts 13 amino acids. Of the read, only the CDR3 DNA is kept; its 39 bases are in frame from base 1. Per the germline V gene, SQVTM is the CDR1 and ANQGSEA is the CDR2. Results the study describes overall, beyond this receptor: Estimates of total diversity based on one million sequenced T cells were considered lower bounds and underestimates. As age increased, observed TCR beta diversity per million T cells dropped in a roughly linear way, and a significant reduction was already evident by age 40. Compared with the aged group, more naive CD4+ T cells, fewer expanded clones and increased TCR diversity were shown by the long-lived group, suggesting age selection. Since profiling was done on bulk unsorted PBMCs, naive and antigen-experienced compartments could not be conclusively compared. Donor CMV infection status was unknown, potentially confounding age-related changes in expanded clonotypes. A strong correlation was found between observed TCR beta diversity and the percentage of naive T cells measured by flow cytometry.

The library was obtained by 5' RACE. Sequencing instrument: Illumina HiSeq 2500. The second PCR ran for about 6 to 12 cycles and used a J-beta primer mix along with a sample-barcoded 5' primer. Each TCR beta cDNA molecule received a unique molecular identifier from a template-switch 5' adaptor carrying 12 random nucleotides. At least 2.5 million CDR3-containing paired-end reads were obtained from each sample. First-strand cDNA was synthesized from all RNA with the Mint cDNA synthesis kit, primed by a TRBC-specific oligonucleotide. Following uracil-DNA glycosylase treatment, all cDNA underwent a first 18-cycle PCR with the universal primers M1SS and BC2_uni_R. In the original analysis: Each sample was normalized by randomly selecting 1 million high-quality reads, each carrying a distinct molecular identifier. Instead of being binned into consensus sequences, reads with shared molecular identifiers were discarded. CDR3 identification, clonotype clustering and error correction used MiTCR with a Q25 quality threshold and the strictest error-elimination algorithm. A nonparametric unseen species model with Euler transformation was used to estimate lower-bound total TCR beta diversity. Clones were called with MiXCR by TCRdb after fastp trimmed the public reads at Q25, and only in-frame beta chains were retained. Rows are combined by CDR3 protein, so each entry shows the most common genes and DNA. The V and J calls come from TCRdb's annotation, not from the publication. Within this sample are hundreds of thousands of distinct CDR3 sequences, with 45% to 70% of them counted one time only. 20% to 30% of the sample belongs to the ten largest clones.

The sequence derives from a middle-aged man in good health. This chain is built from TRBV29-1 and TRBJ1-3; a stretch of 8 junction bases matches TRBD1. Sequencing was carried out using blood. Here is the DNA: TGCAGCATCTTGACAGGGACAGGAAGCACCATATATTTT. The translation is CSILTGTGSTIYF.